What follows describes a single T cell receptor beta chain. Its specific antigen is unknown. Base-call qualities are not available, and no considerably larger clone is one nucleotide away. The CDR3 contains 15 residues, cysteine and phenylalanine counted. The only DNA kept is the CDR3, 45 bases in frame from the first base. The germline V gene (reference sequence) sets CDR1 to LNHDA and CDR2 to SQIVND. This specimen belongs to a study of Tregs in tolerant kidney transplant recipients (dated by TCRdb to the late 2010s). As for the study more broadly: The study applied TCRbeta sequencing to find donor-specific regulatory T cells before combined kidney and bone marrow transplantation and then followed those same cells after transplant. Study-wide conclusions, independent of this receptor: Biological reproducibility was not directly assessed, although technical replication error appeared to be minimal. Because the study included only a small number of patients, the results must be confirmed in larger populations and under other immunosuppression protocols. In tolerant patients, donor-specific Tregs expanded more than Tregs overall, which suggests antigen-driven rather than nonspecific expansion. The most biologically relevant and donor-specific TCRbeta repertoire appeared to be identified by expanding Tregs with activated donor B cells. For some patients the PCR primers changed over time, which made it impossible to compare the samples from those patients at the nucleotide level.

For TCRbeta CDR3 sequencing, genomic DNA from the sorted cells was extracted using the QIAGEN DNeasy Blood and Tissue Kit. High-throughput TCRbeta CDR3 sequencing was carried out commercially through immunoSEQ, with PCR amplification with bias correction and internal controls included. In the original analysis: A unique productive TCRbeta sequence was defined by the CDR3 nucleotide sequence when primers matched, and otherwise by the CDR3 amino acid sequence together with the Vbeta and Jbeta genes. To correct sorting error, sequences shared between sorted populations at a frequency ratio of 2:1 or less were removed; the rest were assigned to the higher population. Donor-reactive sequences were defined as at least 5-fold expanded in CFSE-low cells versus unstimulated cells, with frequency of at least 0.01% in CFSE-low cells. Repertoire divergence was quantified by Jensen-Shannon divergence using the top 100 TCRbeta sequences ranked by frequency. When a sample had multiple sequencing runs, each run was corrected for sorting error separately and the runs were then pooled. TCRdb took this table from immuneACCESS and kept in-frame rearrangements with V and J called. Such tables lack part of the clones; where checked against another copy, unresolved V genes explain under half of the gap, and the rest is unexplained. Clonal size and the V and J genes are those of that table, whereas D and trimming came from the DNA. This sample gives roughly 64,000 clones in total; more than 75% of them show up just once. More than 3% of the sample is taken by the ten largest.

The label giving this sample's time point can be read as: 6 months after combined kidney and bone marrow transplant. The transplants used related donors along with nonmyeloablative bone marrow transplantation, and in the human trials mixed chimerism was transient. Thawed PBMCs were FACS-sorted into unstimulated Tregs (CD4+CD25+CD127-), CD4+ non-Tregs (CD4+CD25-), CD4 cells and CD8 cells. The patients were several recipients of combined kidney and bone marrow transplants from the ITN036ST trial, and samples were available only from these trial subjects. Healthy control blood was processed by Ficoll density gradient to PBMCs and cryopreserved; patient PBMCs were collected before and after transplant.

This specimen consisted of CD4+ T cells from blood (PBMCs), obtained 6 months after the transplant. The chain employs TRBV19 and TRBJ2-5, with TRBD1 tentatively as D gene (6 bases match). The end of the DNA aligns better with TRBJ2-7, so the J call may be wrong. This receptor was identified in a human patient who received a combined kidney and bone marrow transplant. Following transplantation, part of the T cell population may be supplied by the graft donor rather than the patient. The DNA reads TGTGCCAGTAGTGGAGGACAGATTTTACCCTACGAGCAGTACTTC. Translated, it reads CASSGGQILPYEQYF.